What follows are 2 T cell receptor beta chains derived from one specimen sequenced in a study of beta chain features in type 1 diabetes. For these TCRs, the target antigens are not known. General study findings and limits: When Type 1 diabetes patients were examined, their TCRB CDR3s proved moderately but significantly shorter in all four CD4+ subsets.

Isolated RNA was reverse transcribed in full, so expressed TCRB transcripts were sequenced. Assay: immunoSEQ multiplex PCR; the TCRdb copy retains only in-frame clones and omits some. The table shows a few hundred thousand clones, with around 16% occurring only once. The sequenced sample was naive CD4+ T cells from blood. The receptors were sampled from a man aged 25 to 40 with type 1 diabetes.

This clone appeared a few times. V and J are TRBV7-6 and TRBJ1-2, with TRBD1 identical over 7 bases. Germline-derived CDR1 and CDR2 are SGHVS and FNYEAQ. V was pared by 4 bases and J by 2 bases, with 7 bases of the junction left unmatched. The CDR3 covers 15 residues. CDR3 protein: CASSSYRGSNYGYTF. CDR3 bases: TGTGCCAGCAGCTCTTACAGGGGAAGCAACTATGGCTACACCTTC.

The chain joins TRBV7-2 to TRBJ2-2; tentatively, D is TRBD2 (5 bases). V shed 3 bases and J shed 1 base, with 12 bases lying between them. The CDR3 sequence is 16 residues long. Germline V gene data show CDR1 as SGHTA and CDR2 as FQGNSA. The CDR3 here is CASSFRASLNTGELFF. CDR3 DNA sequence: TGTGCCAGCAGCTTTAGGGCTAGCTTGAACACCGGGGAGCTGTTTTTT.